Below are 27 T cell receptor beta chains sequenced from a single sample in a study of T cell responses to AZD1222 COVID-19 vaccine. The table came from immunoSEQ multiplex PCR; TCRdb's copy has only in-frame clones and leaves some out. This table holds approximately 64,000 clones, less than 90% found once. The source was peripheral blood, collected on day 0 of AZD1222 vaccination. These receptors all stem from an adult in good health.

This clone was counted once. This rearrangement joins TRBV7-9 to TRBJ1-4; perhaps TRBD1 as D (6 bases). The germline gives CDR1 SEHNR, CDR2 FQNEAQ (reference sequence). There are 14 residues in the CDR3. V lost 5 bases and J lost 6, with 13 bases in between. This CDR3 is CASSPWGADEKLFF. CDR3 nucleotide sequence: TGTGCCAGCAGCCCCTGGGGGGCGGATGAAAAACTGTTTTTT.

The chain employs TRBV30 and TRBJ2-5, with TRBD2 matching over 11 bases. J gave up 5 bases and V 3 bases, and 8 bases lay outside the gene matches. Germline CDR1 reads GTSNPN; CDR2 reads SVGIG (reference sequence). CDR3 length: 15 amino acids. The CDR3 protein is CAWRTLAGVFETQYF. CDR3 sequence (DNA): TGTGCCTGGAGAACACTAGCGGGGGTATTTGAGACCCAGTACTTC.

The V gene is TRBV12-3 or TRBV12-4, the J gene TRBJ1-2; the D is unclear. The germline V and J ends were trimmed by 7 bases and 7 bases, with 16 bases remaining between them. The CDR3 is 13 residues long. DNA for the CDR3: TGTGCCAGCACCCCGGACGGACGAGGTGGCTACACCTTC. Translating gives CASTPDGRGGYTF.

This clone counts as medium-sized. V and J are TRBV19 and TRBJ2-1; D is ambiguous. This CDR3 spans 14 amino acids. V was trimmed by 7 bases and J by 0 bases, leaving 10 bases between them. CDR1 LNHDA and CDR2 SQIVND come from the germline V gene (reference sequence). The CDR3 DNA sequence: TGTGCCAGTACGCCTGAGAGCTCCTACAATGAGCAGTTCTTC. Protein product: CASTPESSYNEQFF.

The rearrangement links TRBV14 to TRBJ2-7; D not certain. Trimming pared 2 bases from V and 9 bases from J, leaving 11 bases between. The CDR3 loop spans 12 amino acids. Looked up from germline, CDR1 is SGHDN and CDR2 is FVKESK. The CDR3 DNA reads as TGTGCCAGCAGCCAATCCCCCACCGGGCAGTACTTC. Its translation is CASSQSPTGQYF.

The genes are TRBV12-3 or TRBV12-4 and TRBJ2-3, with TRBD1 as a possible D gene (6 bases). The CDR3 loop spans 12 amino acids. Deletions cut 6 bases from V and 10 bases from J, with 14 bases between. The CDR3 region has the DNA TGTGCCAGCAGAGATACAGGGAGTGCGCAGTATTTT. Its translation: CASRDTGSAQYF.

The CDR3 coding sequence is TGCGCCAGCAGCTTGGACGTTTACGAGCAGTACTTC. This encodes CASSLDVYEQYF. The chain combines TRBV5-1 with TRBJ2-7; D remains unclear. This CDR3 spans 12 amino acids. The germline V gene has CDR1 SGHRS and CDR2 YFSETQ. V was clipped by 0 bases and J by 4 bases, with 5 bases between them.

The rearrangement joins TRBV7-9 to TRBJ1-6; D is unresolved. The V gene lost 4 bases and the J gene lost 8 bases, with 6 bases spanning the gap. This CDR3 has 12 residues. Looked up from germline, CDR1 is SEHNR and CDR2 is FQNEAQ (reference sequence). The CDR3 coding sequence is TGTGCCAGCAGCTCCCAGGATTCACCCCTCCACTTT. Its translation is CASSSQDSPLHF.

The V and J genes are TRBV19 and TRBJ1-5; no reliable D call. The CDR3 is 12 amino acids. The V end was cut by 2 bases, the J end by 9 bases, with 8 bases between. In germline, CDR1 is LNHDA, CDR2 SQIVND (reference sequence). For the CDR3, the DNA is TGTGCCAGTAGTATACGTGGTTCGCCCCAGCATTTT. It codes for CASSIRGSPQHF. Variable domain in full (rest from reference TRBV19 and TRBJ1-5): DGGITQSPKYLFRKEGQNVTLSCEQNLNHDAMYWYRQDPGQGLRLIYYSQIVNDFQKGDIAEGYSVSREKKESFPLTVTSAQKNPTAFYLCASSIRGSPQHFGDGTRLSIL.

The J gene is TRBJ2-1, the V gene TRBV11-2; 15 bases map to TRBD2. The CDR3 runs to 15 residues. Germline V gene data show CDR1 as SGHAT and CDR2 as FQNNGV. The trim removed 6 bases at V and 10 bases at J, leaving 7 bases unmatched. CDR3 sequence reads: CASRGLAGGPEEQFF. CDR3 nucleotide sequence: TGTGCCAGCAGAGGACTAGCGGGGGGGCCGGAGGAGCAGTTCTTC.

This chain connects TRBV2 to TRBJ1-2; 12 bases are shared with TRBD1. The CDR3 contains 15 residues. Germline assignment: CDR1 SNHLY and CDR2 FYNNEI. The V gene end was trimmed by 6 bases and the J gene end by 6 bases; junction bases not matched to a gene: 8. CDR3 sequence reads: CASSPQGQGADGYTF. CDR3 DNA: TGTGCCAGCAGCCCTCAGGGACAGGGGGCAGATGGCTACACCTTC.

The rearrangement links TRBV7-8 to TRBJ2-7; D possibly matches TRBD1 or TRBD2 (5 bases each). This CDR3 spans 15 amino acids. The germline gives CDR1 SGHVS, CDR2 FQNEAQ. V lost 2 bases, J lost 1 base, and 12 bases lay in between. CDR3 sequence: CASSLMGDVSYEQYF. In DNA, the CDR3 is TGTGCCAGCAGCTTAATGGGGGACGTTTCCTACGAGCAGTACTTC.

The rearrangement joins TRBV6-5 to TRBJ1-1; D unresolved. CDR3 size: 14 residues. Germline V lookup: CDR1 MNHEY, CDR2 SVGAGI. Trimming shortened V by 4 bases and J by 5 bases, and 14 bases separated the two germline ends. The CDR3: CASSLVARLTEAFF. The CDR3 region has the DNA TGTGCCAGCAGTTTAGTGGCGCGTTTAACTGAAGCTTTCTTT.

A single count supports this clone. This chain uses TRBV10-3 with TRBJ2-2; D is possibly TRBD2 (7 bases). The CDR3 extends over 14 amino acids. The ends were cut back, 11 bases at V and 3 bases at J, with 16 bases in the middle. Germline values: CDR1 ENHRY, CDR2 SYGVKD. The CDR3 DNA is TGTGCCTCCCGGCGGGGGCGTGACACCGGGGAGCTGTTTTTT. Encoded protein: CASRRGRDTGELFF.

The count of this clone is one. This chain links TRBV15 with TRBJ2-6; 7 bases line up with TRBD1. CDR1 and CDR2 (germline): LNHNV, YYDKDF (reference sequence). J lost 4 bases, V lost 6 bases, and 6 bases had no gene match. This CDR3 has 15 residues. Here the CDR3 DNA reads TGTGCCACCAGGAGGACAGGTTCAGGGGCCAACGTCCTGACTTTC. Translated, it gives CATRRTGSGANVLTF. Variable domain in full (rest from reference TRBV15 and TRBJ2-6): DAMVIQNPRYQVTQFGKPVTLSCSQTLNHNVMYWYQQKSSQAPKLLFHYYDKDFNNEADTPDNFQSRRPNTSFCFLDIRSPGLGDTAMYLCATRRTGSGANVLTFGAGSRLTVL.

This clone has only one observation. J is TRBJ1-1 and V is TRBV10-3; no definite D call. Per germline, CDR1 ENHRY and CDR2 SYGVKD. CDR3 length: 14 amino acids. The V gene lost 10 bases and the J gene lost 7 bases, with 22 bases spanning the gap. The CDR3 loop reads CATRLLSRGDEAFF. As DNA, the CDR3 is TGTGCCACCCGCCTGCTGTCCAGAGGAGATGAAGCTTTCTTT.

The chain uses TRBV4-2 and TRBJ2-1; TRBD1 aligns across 7 bases. This CDR3 is 14 amino acids long. Trimming cost V 5 bases and J 5 bases; bases outside gene matches: 6. CDR1 is LGHNA and CDR2 is YNFKEQ in the germline V gene. The CDR3 sequence is CASSSTRGNNEQFF. The CDR3 DNA sequence: TGTGCCAGCAGCTCGACCAGGGGGAACAATGAGCAGTTCTTC.

This chain joins TRBV6-2 or TRBV6-3 and TRBJ1-1; a possible D gene is TRBD1 (6 bases). This CDR3 is 15 amino acids long. Germline CDR1 reads MNHEY; CDR2 reads SVGEGT. The V and J ends lost 2 bases and 6 bases respectively, with 16 bases between them. The CDR3 DNA sequence: TGTGCCAGCAGTTACCTTGGACAGTCTGGGTCTGAAGCTTTCTTT. Translating it yields CASSYLGQSGSEAFF.

This chain uses TRBV21-1 with TRBJ2-7; TRBD2 was called by the table and not checked on the DNA. TRBV21-1 is noted as a pseudogene. The length of the CDR3 is 13 residues. CDR3 nucleotide sequence: TGTGCCAGCAGCAAACGCGGCCAACACGAGCAGTACTTC. Its translation is CASSKRGQHEQYF.

This clone came up a few times. This chain uses TRBV24-1 with TRBJ2-7; D gene ambiguous. Germline-derived CDR1 and CDR2 are KGHDR and SFDVKD. The CDR3 covers 19 residues. V was cut by 3 bases and J by 2 bases, with 25 bases left in between. CDR3 nucleotides: TGTGCCACCAGTGATCTCCGAGGACCTCAACAAAAACCTACCTACGAGCAGTACTTC. Protein sequence: CATSDLRGPQQKPTYEQYF.

The chain couples TRBV12-3 or TRBV12-4 to TRBJ1-2, with 7 bases fitting TRBD1. After removal of 5 bases from V and 1 base from J, the junction contained 1 base not matched to a gene. This CDR3 contains 13 residues. This CDR3 is CASSPGGNYGYTF. CDR3 in DNA: TGTGCCAGCAGTCCAGGGGGTAACTATGGCTACACCTTC.

This rearrangement joins TRBV28 to TRBJ1-4, with D possibly matching TRBD1 (5 bases). The CDR3 has 16 amino acids. Trimming stripped 6 bases from V and 7 bases from J, with 21 bases between. Germline V gene sequence: CDR1 MDHEN, CDR2 SYDVKM. Here the CDR3 reads CASRADKAAGTEKLFF. Written as DNA, the CDR3 is TGTGCCAGCAGAGCCGATAAGGCCGCCGGGACTGAAAAACTGTTTTTT.

This rearrangement joins TRBV2 to TRBJ2-1, with TRBD2 matching 8 bases. The CDR3 totals 17 residues. Germline V gene lookup returns CDR1 SNHLY and CDR2 FYNNEI. V trimming: 2 bases; J trimming: 0 bases; junction bases outside the gene matches: 6. The DNA for the CDR3 is TGTGCCAGCAGTGAATGGGCGGGACTAGGCTCCTACAATGAGCAGTTCTTC. Amino acids: CASSEWAGLGSYNEQFF. The whole variable domain, remainder taken from reference TRBV2 and TRBJ2-1, is EPEVTQTPSHQVTQMGQEVILRCVPISNHLYFYWYRQILGQKVEFLVSFYNNEISEKSEIFDDQFSVERPDGSNFTLKIRSTKLEDSAMYFCASSEWAGLGSYNEQFFGPGTRLTVL.

With regard to this clone: Other nucleotide sequences in the sample specify the same CDR3. This chain connects TRBV6-5 to TRBJ2-3; 9 bases are shared with TRBD2. This CDR3 contains 15 residues. The V gene end was trimmed by 5 bases and the J gene end by 1 base; junction bases not matched to a gene: 4. Germline values: CDR1 MNHEY, CDR2 SVGAGI. The CDR3 protein is CASSLTSGGTDTQYF. The DNA of the CDR3 is TGTGCCAGCAGTCTGACTAGCGGAGGCACAGATACGCAGTATTTT.

This chain uses TRBV28 with TRBJ1-1; D call uncertain. The CDR3 is 14 amino acids. Germline V lookup: CDR1 MDHEN, CDR2 SYDVKM. V lost 8 bases and J lost 5, with 18 bases in between. The CDR3 DNA reads as TGTGCCAGCGCTCTCCCGGGCAGGCGGACTGAAGCTTTCTTT. Its protein is CASALPGRRTEAFF. Using reference TRBV28 and TRBJ1-1 for the parts outside the CDR3, the full variable domain is DVKVTQSSRYLVKRTGEKVFLECVQDMDHENMFWYRQDPGLGLRLIYFSYDVKMKEKGDIPEGYSVSREKKERFSLILESASTNQTSMYLCASALPGRRTEAFFGQGTRLTVV.

This clone was seen more than once but under ten times. V gene TRBV24-1 combines with J gene TRBJ1-2; no clear D gene. With 5 bases removed from V and 8 bases from J, the gap between germline ends came to 17 bases. The CDR3 totals 14 residues. CDR1 is KGHDR, CDR2 SFDVKD, per germline. The CDR3 DNA reads TGTGCCACCAGTGCCATAGACCGCATCGAGGGCTACACCTTC. Amino acids: CATSAIDRIEGYTF.

CDR3 nucleotide sequence: TGTGCCAGCAGGACCCGGACAGGGCTTATGTACGAGCAGTACTTC. Translation gives CASRTRTGLMYEQYF. The J gene is TRBJ2-7, the V gene TRBV5-8; 8 bases match TRBD1. Germline CDR1 and CDR2: SGHTS and YDEGEE. V trimming: 5 bases; J trimming: 4 bases; junction bases outside the gene matches: 11. The CDR3 covers 15 residues.